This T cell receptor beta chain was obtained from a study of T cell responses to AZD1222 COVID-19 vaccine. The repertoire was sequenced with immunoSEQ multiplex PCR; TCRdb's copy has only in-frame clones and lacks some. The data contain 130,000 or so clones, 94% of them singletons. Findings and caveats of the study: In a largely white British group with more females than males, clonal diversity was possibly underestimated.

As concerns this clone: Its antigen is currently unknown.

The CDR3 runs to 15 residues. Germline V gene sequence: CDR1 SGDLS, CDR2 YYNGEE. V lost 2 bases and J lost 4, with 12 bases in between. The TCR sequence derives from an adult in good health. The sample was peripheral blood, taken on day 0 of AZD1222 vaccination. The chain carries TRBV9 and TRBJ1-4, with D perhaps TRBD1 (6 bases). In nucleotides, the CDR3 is TGTGCCAGCAGCGTCACGGGGACACTTAATGAAAAACTGTTTTTT. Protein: CASSVTGTLNEKLFF.